This T cell receptor (beta chain) was documented in a study of blood T cell repertoires in COVID-19. Study-level background: Samples taken during acute and convalescent COVID-19 were collected in the United States, Italy and Spain. T cells, B-cell-depleted T cells, or PBMCs supplied cDNA or gDNA.

Trimming removed 2 bases from V and 7 bases from J, with 17 bases in between. From germline, CDR1 is SGHTA and CDR2 FQGNSA. The CDR3 length is 15 residues. Followed longitudinally, the Seattle patients had been enrolled during active infection. Per the original data handling: Estimation of nucleated cell counts was performed using reference gene primer amplification. This table comes from immunoSEQ multiplex PCR, and its TCRdb copy is limited to in-frame clones, with some not included. That table gives V, J and clone size, and the DNA gave D and trimming. Here the sample spans about 28,000 clones, nearly 90% being singletons. The sample holds one count of this clone.

The rearrangement uses TRBV7-2 and TRBJ1-2; possible D gene TRBD1, 5 bases. Sequencing was carried out using peripheral blood. The sequence was collected from a man aged 60 to 69 with COVID-19, enrolled during active disease. The CDR3 sequence is CASSLWRDPSGGYTF. The CDR3 DNA follows: TGTGCCAGCAGCTTATGGAGGGACCCATCGGGTGGCTACACCTTC.